One sample yielded the 28 T cell receptor beta chains listed below, sequenced in a study of blood T cell repertoires in COVID-19. Assay used: immunoSEQ multiplex PCR; TCRdb lists only in-frame clones, some missing. Found here are some 200,000 clones, 85% to 90% of them singletons; the top ten hold more than 5.5%. Sequencing used peripheral blood. These receptors came from a man aged 80 or over with acute or convalescent COVID-19.

This chain uses TRBV19 with TRBJ1-2; a weak D match, TRBD1 (5 bases). The CDR3 has 16 amino acids. V was trimmed by 1 base and J by 1 base, leaving 13 bases between them. CDR1 LNHDA and CDR2 SQIVND come from the germline V gene (reference sequence). The CDR3 DNA reads as TGTGCCAGTAGTATAGGGAACAGGCCGGGTAACTATGGCTACACCTTC. Protein sequence: CASSIGNRPGNYGYTF.

The chain couples TRBV19 to TRBJ2-2, with D perhaps TRBD2 (5 bases). V was shortened by 3 bases and J by 1 base, with 6 bases between the two germline ends. Germline V gives CDR1 LNHDA, CDR2 SQIVND (reference sequence). This CDR3 has 14 residues. In DNA form, the CDR3 reads TGTGCCAGTAGTATGGCGGGGAACACCGGGGAGCTGTTTTTT. It translates to CASSMAGNTGELFF. Supplemented by reference TRBV19 and TRBJ2-2, the full variable domain reads DGGITQSPKYLFRKEGQNVTLSCEQNLNHDAMYWYRQDPGQGLRLIYYSQIVNDFQKGDIAEGYSVSREKKESFPLTVTSAQKNPTAFYLCASSMAGNTGELFFGEGSRLTVL.

A single count supports this clone. Different DNA sequences within this sample yield the same CDR3. The chain links TRBV29-1 to TRBJ1-1, with a weak D call TRBD1 (5 bases). The V gene's germline CDR1 is SQVTM and CDR2 ANQGSEA. This CDR3 is built from 13 residues. Trimming pared 4 bases from V and 1 base from J, leaving 10 bases between. CDR3 sequence (DNA): TGCAGCGTTGCGGAGACAGCGAACACTGAAGCTTTCTTT. Protein: CSVAETANTEAFF. Full variable domain (rest looked up from reference TRBV29-1 and TRBJ1-1): SAVISQKPSRDICQRGTSLTIQCQVDSQVTMMFWYRQQPGQSLTLIATANQGSEATYESGFVIDKFPISRPNLTFSTLTVSNMSPEDSSIYLCSVAETANTEAFFGQGTRLTVV.

The rearrangement links TRBV10-3 to TRBJ1-6, with D perhaps TRBD1 (6 bases). From germline, CDR1 is ENHRY and CDR2 SYGVKD. CDR3 length: 15 residues. The V and J ends lost 2 bases and 10 bases respectively, with 15 bases between them. The CDR3 reads CAISEGTGIGSPLHF. In nucleotides, the CDR3 is TGTGCCATCAGTGAGGGAACAGGGATAGGCTCACCCCTCCACTTT.

The chain has TRBV12-3 or TRBV12-4 and TRBJ1-1; D uncertain. CDR3 size: 13 residues. Deletions cut 6 bases from V and 1 base from J, with 9 bases between. The CDR3 region is CASSIQANTEAFF. The CDR3 coding sequence is TGTGCCAGCAGCATTCAGGCGAACACTGAAGCTTTCTTT.

The V and J genes are TRBV6-4 and TRBJ1-5; D is possibly TRBD1 (6 bases). Per the germline V gene, CDR1 is MRHNA and CDR2 is SNTAGT. The CDR3 contains 16 residues. V was clipped by 4 bases and J by 0 bases, with 13 bases between them. This CDR3 is CASSVQGENSNQPQHF. CDR3 DNA sequence: TGTGCCAGCAGTGTACAGGGAGAAAATAGCAATCAGCCCCAGCATTTT.

The rearrangement joins TRBV28 to TRBJ2-3, with 8 bases identical to TRBD2. CDR1 and CDR2 from the germline V gene are MDHEN and SYDVKM. This CDR3 has 16 residues. V was clipped by 5 bases and J by 5 bases; unmatched bases: 12. The CDR3 sequence: CASSPAERAGGDTQYF. As DNA, the CDR3 is TGTGCCAGCAGTCCCGCTGAGAGGGCGGGGGGAGATACGCAGTATTTT.

The table lists this clone with a few counts. This chain uses TRBV3-1 (or the pseudogene TRBV3-2) with TRBJ1-2; 9 positions match TRBD1. The junction had 9 bases not matched to a gene; V was cut back by 6 bases and J by 7 bases. Germline values: CDR1 LGHDT, CDR2 YNNKEL (reference sequence). The CDR3 loop spans 14 amino acids. The CDR3 sequence is CASSTGGLRRGYTF. In DNA form, the CDR3 reads TGTGCCAGCAGTACAGGGGGCCTACGGCGTGGCTACACCTTC.

The chain couples TRBV3-1 (or the pseudogene TRBV3-2) to TRBJ2-1; D perhaps matches TRBD2 (6 bases). The CDR3 is 14 residues long. In germline, CDR1 is LGHDT, CDR2 YNNKEL (reference sequence). Trimming stripped 0 bases from V and 7 bases from J, with 10 bases between. CDR3: CASSQDGAGNEQFF. The CDR3 DNA reads as TGTGCCAGCAGCCAAGACGGGGCGGGGAATGAGCAGTTCTTC.

The chain links TRBV24-1 to TRBJ2-5, with D possibly matching TRBD1 (6 bases). Germline V lookup: CDR1 KGHDR, CDR2 SFDVKD. There are 13 residues in the CDR3. The V and J ends lost 3 bases and 5 bases respectively, with 9 bases between them. The CDR3: CATSDGGGETQYF. Written as DNA, the CDR3 is TGTGCCACCAGTGATGGGGGCGGGGAGACCCAGTACTTC.

J is TRBJ1-2 and V is TRBV4-3, with TRBD1 as a possible D gene (6 bases). Looked up from germline, CDR1 is LGHNA and CDR2 is YSLEER. With 0 bases removed from V and 3 bases from J, the gap between germline ends came to 17 bases. The CDR3 is 17 amino acids. As DNA, the CDR3 is TGCGCCAGCAGCCAAGAGCCCTTAGGGGGGGCGGACTATGGCTACACCTTC. Protein product: CASSQEPLGGADYGYTF.

The chain couples TRBV3-1 (or the pseudogene TRBV3-2) to TRBJ2-7; D is ambiguous. CDR1 is LGHDT, CDR2 YNNKEL, per germline (reference sequence). The CDR3 loop spans 17 amino acids. Trimming left V 1 base short and J 6 bases short, with 22 bases between. This CDR3 is CASSQGAQWRSAVEQYF. The DNA for the CDR3 is TGTGCCAGCAGCCAAGGAGCGCAATGGCGGAGCGCGGTCGAGCAGTACTTC.

The chain combines TRBV29-1 with TRBJ2-1; the D gene is possibly TRBD1 (6 bases). V was cut by 7 bases and J by 0 bases, with 16 bases left in between. Germline-derived CDR1 and CDR2 are SQVTM and ANQGSEA. The CDR3 contains 15 residues. The CDR3 loop is CSASTTGLSYNEQFF. In DNA, the CDR3 is TGCAGCGCTTCCACAACAGGGCTCTCCTACAATGAGCAGTTCTTC.

CDR3 nucleotide sequence: TGTGCCAGCAGCTTGATGGGGGGAGACACTGAAGCTTTCTTT. Protein product: CASSLMGGDTEAFF. The chain joins TRBV7-9 to TRBJ1-1; D is perhaps TRBD1 (5 bases). V lost 3 bases to trimming and J lost 3 bases, with 11 bases between them. Germline V gene data show CDR1 as SEHNR and CDR2 as FQNEAQ (reference sequence). The CDR3 is 14 amino acids.

The chain recombines TRBV6-2 or TRBV6-3 with TRBJ1-1; 12 bases map to TRBD1. Trimming cost V 0 bases and J 3 bases; bases outside gene matches: 8. Germline CDR1 is MNHEY and CDR2 is SVGEGT. The CDR3 covers 18 residues. CDR3 DNA: TGTGCCAGCAGTTACTCGTCCGGGACAGGGGGCATAGACACTGAAGCTTTCTTT. Translated, it gives CASSYSSGTGGIDTEAFF.

The chain employs TRBV7-8 and TRBJ1-5; D is perhaps TRBD1 (5 bases). CDR1 and CDR2 from the germline V gene are SGHVS and FQNEAQ. V dropped 3 bases and J dropped 2 bases, with 11 bases sitting between them. The CDR3 runs to 15 residues. CDR3 coding DNA: TGTGCCAGCAGCTTTGGGGGGTCGGGCAATCAGCCCCAGCATTTT. Amino acids: CASSFGGSGNQPQHF.

The V and J genes are TRBV7-2 and TRBJ2-4, with 9 bases lining up with TRBD1. Looked up from germline, CDR1 is SGHTA and CDR2 is FQGNSA. Trimming at V came to 4 bases and at J to 9 bases, leaving 4 bases not matched to a gene. The CDR3 extends over 13 amino acids. In DNA, the CDR3 is TGTGCCAGCAGCTACGGGACAGGGACCATTCAGTACTTC. It is translated as CASSYGTGTIQYF.

V and J are TRBV10-2 and TRBJ1-4; no clear D. The CDR3 is made up of 16 amino acids. The V gene lost 5 bases and the J gene lost 6 bases, with 19 bases spanning the gap. Germline V gene data show CDR1 as WSHSY and CDR2 as SAAADI. DNA of the CDR3: TGCGCCAGCAGTAATGCCGTAAGAACAGAAGATGAAAAACTGTTTTTT. Its protein product is CASSNAVRTEDEKLFF.

V gene TRBV5-1 combines with J gene TRBJ2-3; 12 bases are shared with TRBD2. There are 15 residues in the CDR3. In germline, CDR1 is SGHRS, CDR2 YFSETQ. V lost 0 bases and J lost 5; bases outside the gene matches: 1. CDR3 DNA sequence: TGCGCCAGCAGCTTGGGACTAGCGGGGGAAGATACGCAGTATTTT. It specifies CASSLGLAGEDTQYF.

The chain links TRBV27 to TRBJ2-7; 7 positions agree with TRBD1. Germline CDR1 is MNHEY and CDR2 is SMNVEV (reference sequence). There are 14 residues in the CDR3. V lost 3 bases, J lost 3 bases, and 5 bases stayed unmatched. The CDR3 DNA reads TGTGCCAGCAGTTTGGGGGACAGATTCTACGAGCAGTACTTC. It yields the protein CASSLGDRFYEQYF.

This clone was recorded once. V is TRBV10-3 and J is TRBJ2-6; no clear D gene. Germline V lookup: CDR1 ENHRY, CDR2 SYGVKD. V was clipped by 2 bases and J by 2 bases, with 7 bases between them. This CDR3 contains 15 residues. In DNA form, the CDR3 reads TGTGCCATCAGTGAGACAGCTGCTGGGGCCAACGTCCTGACTTTC. Translating it yields CAISETAAGANVLTF.

The rearrangement links TRBV18 to TRBJ1-3; D is uncertain. The CDR3 runs 15 residues. Germline assignment: CDR1 KGHSH and CDR2 LQKENI. Trimming left V 0 bases short and J 4 bases short, with 10 bases between. CDR3 region: CASSPPAGWGNTIYF. The CDR3 region has the DNA TGTGCCAGCTCACCACCGGCGGGGTGGGGAAACACCATATATTTT.

The rearrangement uses TRBV2 and TRBJ2-7; TRBD2 matches at 8 bases. Germline CDR1 is SNHLY and CDR2 is FYNNEI. The CDR3 length is 12 residues. V lost 10 bases and J lost 4; bases outside the gene matches: 6. CDR3 sequence: CATTPGGYEQYV. The DNA of the CDR3 is TGTGCCACGACCCCGGGAGGGTACGAGCAGTACGTC.

The chain recombines TRBV7-2 with TRBJ2-4; 9 bases match TRBD2. The J segment lost 6 bases and the V segment lost 5 bases, leaving 8 bases of the junction unmatched. Germline values: CDR1 SGHTA, CDR2 FQGNSA. This CDR3 is 15 amino acids long. CDR3: CASSPPPGLANIQYF. The CDR3 coding sequence is TGTGCCAGCAGCCCTCCTCCGGGACTAGCAAACATTCAGTACTTC.

The V call is TRBV28, the J call TRBJ2-1; TRBD1 agrees at 8 bases. CDR1 and CDR2 (germline): MDHEN, SYDVKM. The CDR3 loop spans 16 amino acids. The J segment lost 2 bases and the V segment lost 6 bases, leaving 9 bases of the junction unmatched. The CDR3 DNA follows: TGTGCCAGCAGCCCTTTTGGACAGGGCGCCTACAATGAGCAGTTCTTC. Its translation: CASSPFGQGAYNEQFF.

This rearrangement joins TRBV14 to TRBJ1-2; D is ambiguous. The length of the CDR3 is 13 residues. Germline CDR1 and CDR2: SGHDN and FVKESK. Trimming took 4 bases from V and 4 from J, leaving 10 bases between them. The chain's CDR3 is CASSPQSSYGYTF. DNA for the CDR3: TGTGCCAGCAGCCCTCAGTCCAGCTATGGCTACACCTTC. The full variable domain, in which reference TRBV14 and TRBJ1-2 provide the parts outside the CDR3, is EAGVTQFPSHSVIEKGQTVTLRCDPISGHDNLYWYRRVMGKEIKFLLHFVKESKQDESGMPNNRFLAERTGGTYSTLKVQPAELEDSGVYFCASSPQSSYGYTFGSGTRLTVV.

This clone was seen just once. This rearrangement joins TRBV27 to TRBJ2-5; tentatively, D is TRBD2 (6 bases). V dropped 7 bases and J dropped 2 bases, with 20 bases sitting between them. CDR3 length equals 16 residues. Germline assignment: CDR1 MNHEY and CDR2 SMNVEV (reference sequence). This chain's CDR3 is CASNTRKAGLQETQYF. For the CDR3, the DNA is TGTGCCAGCAACACAAGAAAAGCGGGCCTTCAAGAGACCCAGTACTTC.

This rearrangement joins TRBV5-1 to TRBJ2-5; TRBD1 might be the D (6 bases). This CDR3 has 14 amino acids. The ends were cut back, 0 bases at V and 5 bases at J, with 11 bases in the middle. Germline V CDR1 and CDR2: SGHRS, YFSETQ. CDR3 DNA: TGCGCCAGCAGCTTGGCCGGACAGCGGGAGACCCAGTACTTC. It translates to CASSLAGQRETQYF.